What follows is one T cell receptor (beta chain) and its context. Antigen unknown. Each CDR3 protein gets one entry after TCRdb re-called the 5' RACE reads with MiXCR. This sample yields around 590,000 distinct CDR3 sequences, of which about 12% are seen a single time; under 15% belongs to the top ten. The source of the sample is a study of T cells after yellow fever vaccination. Overall study: In the case of low-cell-number fractions, SMART-Seq v4 Ultra Low Input was used for preparation. Study findings and constraints: Although the secondary response was weaker, it peaked faster, at day 5 versus 15. Among primary-vaccination clones, most reappeared after the booster, at 96% for CD4 and around 90% for CD8.

Sequenced here: PBMCs, sampled on the day of the yellow fever booster vaccination. The receptor's source is a man younger than 45 who received the YFV17D yellow fever vaccine.

This CDR3 is CASSSYTSASGANVLTF. CDR3 coding DNA: TGCGCCAGCAGCTCCTATACGAGCGCCTCTGGGGCCAACGTCCTGACTTTC. The chain employs TRBV5-1 and TRBJ2-6; D unclear. Per the germline V gene, CDR1 is SGHRS and CDR2 is YFSETQ. The CDR3 has 17 residues. V was pared by 3 bases and J by 0 bases, with 13 bases between.